The rows below give T cell receptor beta chains drawn from one sample of a study of blood T cell repertoires in COVID-19. Only in-frame clones appear in the TCRdb table, and some are missing; sequencing was by immunoSEQ multiplex PCR. The sample has approximately 200,000 clones; approximately 81% are singletons. Input material: peripheral blood. These receptors originate from a woman older than 75 with acute or convalescent COVID-19. The CDR3 runs from the conserved cysteine through the conserved F or W. Fields, in order: J gene, V gene, clone size, D gene, CDR3 DNA, CDR3 protein. The D gene is left open where the match is weak. Only some rows state a clone size, as once, few, many or a class for expanded clones.

>TRBJ1-1|TRBV5-1|-|TRBD1
TGCGCCAGCAGCTTGCAGGGGGCGCCCACTGAAGCTTTCTTT
CASSLQGAPTEAFF
>TRBJ2-4|TRBV11-2|-|TRBD1
TGTGCCAGCAGCTCGGACAGGGGTATTAGCATTCAGTACTTC
CASSSDRGISIQYF
>TRBJ2-5|TRBV7-8|-|TRBD1
TGTGCCAGCAGCACCGGACAGGGCCGTCAAGAGACCCAGTACTTC
CASSTGQGRQETQYF
>TRBJ2-7|TRBV28|-|TRBD1
TGTGCCAGCAGTGCCCCGGGACAGGGGGCTTACGAGCAGTACTTC
CASSAPGQGAYEQYF
>TRBJ2-7|TRBV5-6|-|TRBD2
TGTGCCAGCAGCACTAGCGGGAGTATCAACGAGCAGTACTTC
CASSTSGSINEQYF
>TRBJ1-5|TRBV4-2|-|TRBD1
TGTGCCAGCAGCCAAGATCGCCAGGGGGCAAGCAATCAGCCCCAGCATTTT
CASSQDRQGASNQPQHF
>TRBJ1-2|TRBV19|-|-
TGTGCCAGTGAAGACAGGTCCGACTATGGCTACACCTTC
CASEDRSDYGYTF
>TRBJ2-3|TRBV24-1|-|TRBD1
TGTGCCACCAGTGATCGACAGGGGTGGTCAGCAGATACGCAGTATTTT
CATSDRQGWSADTQYF
>TRBJ2-6|TRBV11-2|once|-
TGTGCCAGCAGCTACGCGTTCTCTGGGGCCAACGTCCTGACTTTC
CASSYAFSGANVLTF
>TRBJ1-1|TRBV19|-|-
TGTGCCAGTAGTAAGGGGACTACAGGGTGGAGTACTGAAGCTTTCTTT
CASSKGTTGWSTEAFF
>TRBJ1-6|TRBV7-9|-|-
TGTGCCAGCAGCCTCGAAGAGGCGGGTTCACCCCTCCACTTT
CASSLEEAGSPLHF
>TRBJ1-1|TRBV20-1|few|-
TGCAGTCCCGACTCTCGTAATGAAGCTTTCTTT
CSPDSRNEAFF
>TRBJ2-7|TRBV11-2|-|-
TGTGCCAGCAGCTTAGTGCTCGACAGCGAATACGAGCAGTACTTC
CASSLVLDSEYEQYF
>TRBJ1-6|TRBV10-1|medium-sized|-
TGCGCCAGCAGTGAGGGTCAGGGCCCCTTTGGTTCACCCCTCCACTTT
CASSEGQGPFGSPLHF
>TRBJ1-4|TRBV16|-|-
TGTGCCAGCAGCCAAGATTGGCAGTTTAATGAAAAACTGTTTTTT
CASSQDWQFNEKLFF
>TRBJ1-1|TRBV5-1|once|-
TGCGCCAGCAGCTCCATGACAGACCCGAACACTGAAGCTTTCTTT
CASSSMTDPNTEAFF
>TRBJ2-7|TRBV6-5|-|-
TGTGCCAGCACAGTGAGCGGGTCTGGTATCCACGAGCAGTACTTC
CASTVSGSGIHEQYF
>TRBJ2-1|TRBV10-3|few|TRBD2
TGTGCCATCAGCCGCGGCGGGGGAGAGGATGAGCAGTTCTTC
CAISRGGGEDEQFF
>TRBJ2-7|TRBV7-9|-|-
TGTGCCAGCAGCCCATGGACAAGCTCCTACGAGCAGTACTTC
CASSPWTSSYEQYF
>TRBJ2-7|TRBV4-2|-|-
TGTGCCAGCAGCCTACAGGGGGGGGACGAGCAGTACTTC
CASSLQGGDEQYF
>TRBJ1-5|TRBV10-1|-|TRBD1
TGCGCCAGCAGTACGGACAGGGAGAGGGATCAGCCCCAGCATTTT
CASSTDRERDQPQHF
>TRBJ1-2|TRBV27|-|-
TGTGCCAGCAGTTTACAGGGCGGTGGCTACACCTTC
CASSLQGGGYTF
>TRBJ1-1|TRBV6-6|-|-
TGTGCCAGCAGGCCGCGTAGGGAAGGGGACACTGAAGCTTTCTTT
CASRPRREGDTEAFF
>TRBJ2-5|TRBV5-6|-|TRBD2
TGTGCCAGCAGCTTGCGGGGGGGTGAGACCCAGTACTTC
CASSLRGGETQYF
>TRBJ2-3|TRBV4-3|-|TRBD2
TGCGCCAGCAGCCAAGAACCACTAGCGGCAGATACGCAGTATTTT
CASSQEPLAADTQYF
>TRBJ1-1|TRBV5-1|-|-
TGCGCCAGCAGCTCCCAGGGTAGCACTGAAGCTTTCTTT
CASSSQGSTEAFF
>TRBJ2-3|TRBV19|-|TRBD1
TGTGCCACCGGGACAGGGGCGGTAGATACGCAGTATTTT
CATGTGAVDTQYF
>TRBJ2-7|TRBV5-4|-|-
TGTGCCAGCAACTCTAGAGGGAGTAGCGACGAGCAGTACTTC
CASNSRGSSDEQYF
>TRBJ1-1|TRBV27|-|TRBD1
TGTGCCAGCAGTGCAGGACAGGGTAGGGTAGCTTTCTTT
CASSAGQGRVAFF
>TRBJ2-7|TRBV2|-|-
TGTGCCAGCAGTGCAGGGCCGCGGGAGCAGTACTTC
CASSAGPREQYF
>TRBJ2-1|TRBV5-5|-|-
TGTGCCAGCAGCCCCCGGGCAGGGGAAATATATGAGCAGTTCTTC
CASSPRAGEIYEQFF
>TRBJ2-7|TRBV19|once|-
TGTGCCAGTAGTTCGCAGGGTGCCTACGAGCAGTACTTC
CASSSQGAYEQYF
>TRBJ2-5|TRBV12-3/TRBV12-4|-|-
TGTGCCAGCAGTTTAGGAGGGCCGCAGACCCAGTACTTC
CASSLGGPQTQYF
>TRBJ2-4|TRBV28|-|-
TGTGCCAGCAGCCCTAGGGGCGTAAGAGCCAAAAACATTCAGTACTTC
CASSPRGVRAKNIQYF
>TRBJ2-5|TRBV21-1|-|-
TGTGCCAGCAGCAAAATAAGGACAGGGGGCCGGGAGACCCAGTACTTC
CASSKIRTGGRETQYF
>TRBJ1-6|TRBV7-8|few|-
TGTGCCAGCAGCATCAGGACAGCCTATAATTCACCCCTCCACTTT
CASSIRTAYNSPLHF
>TRBJ1-6|TRBV12-3/TRBV12-4|-|-
TGTGCCAGCAGTTTCAACCGGAATTCACCCCTCCACTTT
CASSFNRNSPLHF
>TRBJ1-4|TRBV4-3|-|TRBD1
TGCGCCAGCAGCCAAGAGATGGGGCTCGGGACAGGGAAGCTGTTTTTT
CASSQEMGLGTGKLFF
>TRBJ2-1|TRBV5-1|-|TRBD1
TGCGCCAGCAGCGTCACAGGGGGCTCCTACAATGAGCAGTTCTTC
CASSVTGGSYNEQFF
>TRBJ2-3|TRBV6-4|-|-
TGTGCCAGCACCACCTCGGGGAGCACAGATACGCAGTATTTT
CASTTSGSTDTQYF
>TRBJ1-1|TRBV3-1/TRBV3-2|-|-
TGTGCCAGCAGCCTGGAGGACACTGAAGCTTTCTTT
CASSLEDTEAFF
>TRBJ2-3|TRBV6-1|-|TRBD2
TGTGCCAGCAGTGACCTTAGCGGGAAAGGAGCAGATACGCAGTATTTT
CASSDLSGKGADTQYF
>TRBJ2-7|TRBV7-2|-|TRBD2
TGTGCCAGCAGCTGGGCGGGAGGACCATCCTACGAGCAGTACTTC
CASSWAGGPSYEQYF
>TRBJ2-1|TRBV6-2/TRBV6-3|-|-
TGTGCCAGCAGTTACGAGGTAGCGCGGCCACAAAATGAGCAGTTCTTC
CASSYEVARPQNEQFF
>TRBJ2-2|TRBV4-2|-|TRBD2
TGTGCCAGCAGCCAAGATCAGGTGGGACTAGCGGGAGGAAGGCGGACCGGGGAGCTGTTTTTT
CASSQDQVGLAGGRRTGELFF
>TRBJ1-2|TRBV4-3|-|-
TGCGCCAGCAGCCATCCCGGACAGCCCGTAGAGGGCTACACCTTC
CASSHPGQPVEGYTF
>TRBJ2-4|TRBV14|-|TRBD2
TGTGCCAGCAGCCCGGGGACTAGCGGGAGTCGGAGAAACATTCAGTACTTC
CASSPGTSGSRRNIQYF
>TRBJ2-7|TRBV2|-|TRBD2
TGTGCCAGCAGTCTAGCGGGAGGATTATACGAGCAGTACTTC
CASSLAGGLYEQYF
>TRBJ1-1|TRBV5-4|-|-
TGTGCCAGCAGTCTGGCAGGGGTTACTGAAGCTTTCTTT
CASSLAGVTEAFF
>TRBJ2-1|TRBV21-1|-|-
TGTGCCAGCAGCAAAGGGTCGGGACATCAAGGCTCCTACAATGAGCAGTTCTTC
CASSKGSGHQGSYNEQFF
>TRBJ2-3|TRBV27|-|TRBD2
TGTGCCAGCAGTTCCCGTAGCGGGATTAGCACAGATACGCAGTATTTT
CASSSRSGISTDTQYF
>TRBJ2-3|TRBV6-1|once|-
TGTGCCAGCAGTGAAGAAGCAGGGTGGAAAACAGATACGCAGTATTTT
CASSEEAGWKTDTQYF
>TRBJ2-5|TRBV3-1/TRBV3-2|-|TRBD2
TGTGCCAGCACCCGGTGGGTAGCGGGGGGAGAGACCCAGTACTTC
CASTRWVAGGETQYF
>TRBJ1-1|TRBV6-6|-|-
TGTGCCAGCAGTTACGAGTGGGGGCGAGGTGCTTTCTTT
CASSYEWGRGAFF
>TRBJ1-2|TRBV15|-|-
TGTGCCACCAGCAGAGATAGAGGGCGCAGGGGAAACTATGGCTACACCTTC
CATSRDRGRRGNYGYTF
>TRBJ1-1|TRBV25-1|-|-
TGTGCCAGCAGCCCAACAGGAATCACTGAAGCTTTCTTT
CASSPTGITEAFF
>TRBJ1-5|TRBV30|few|-
TGTGCCTGGAGTGTAGTCCAGGCTAATCAGCCCCAGCATTTT
CAWSVVQANQPQHF
>TRBJ2-2|TRBV6-1|-|-
TGTGCCAGCAGTGAAGTGGCAGGCGCGAACACCGGGGAGCTGTTTTTT
CASSEVAGANTGELFF
>TRBJ1-2|TRBV2|few|-
TGTGCCAGCAGTGAAAGTGTACCAGTCTATGGCTACACCTTC
CASSESVPVYGYTF
>TRBJ2-1|TRBV6-4|few|TRBD2
TGTGCCAGCAGTGTCCCGGGACTAGCGGGGGGGCCTGAGCAGTTCTTC
CASSVPGLAGGPEQFF